This TCR beta chain was identified in a study of blood T cell repertoires in COVID-19. Produced via immunoSEQ multiplex PCR; TCRdb's table is partial and in-frame only. The sample carries 40,000 to 50,000 clones, 90% recorded once. V was pared by 1 base and J by 0 bases, with 15 bases between. The germline V gene encodes CDR1 LGHNA and CDR2 YNFKEQ. The CDR3 loop spans 17 amino acids. Sequences were obtained from peripheral blood. This receptor was taken from a human donor in a cohort sampled during active COVID-19. The V gene is TRBV4-2, the J gene TRBJ2-5; possible D gene TRBD1, 6 bases. The CDR3 region has the DNA TGTGCCAGCAGCCAAGGTTTTGGGGGCGCAAACCAAGAGACCCAGTACTTC. It yields the protein CASSQGFGGANQETQYF.